The TCR beta chain described here comes from a study of HIV-infected patients and healthy controls. Overall study results and limits: Compared with controls, mean Gini indices were significantly raised in HIV-infected repertoires, possibly indicating oligoclonality.

Reverse transcription used approximately 500 ng RNA and constant-region primers for alpha and beta. Each of the alpha and beta chains got its own library through chain-specific third strand synthesis with indices. TCRdb fed the 5' RACE reads into MiXCR, producing one record per CDR3 protein. The sample yields 11,000 or so distinct CDR3 sequences, approximately 4.9% seen once. V shed 4 bases and J 4 bases; nucleotides not matched to a gene: 6. CDR3 size: 13 residues. Germline V gene data show CDR1 as SQVTM and CDR2 as ANQGSEA. The repertoire came from unfractionated whole blood and reflected all unsorted peripheral T cells. This clonotype was counted at least ten times. Its specificity is unknown.

Sequencing was done on a sample of blood. The sequence was obtained from an adult in good health. The chain carries TRBV29-1 and TRBJ1-2; 7 bases match TRBD1. As DNA, the CDR3 is TGCAGCGTTGCCGGGACAGTTTTCTATGGCTACACCTTC. Translating gives CSVAGTVFYGYTF. Using reference TRBV29-1 and TRBJ1-2 for the parts outside the CDR3, the full variable domain is SAVISQKPSRDICQRGTSLTIQCQVDSQVTMMFWYRQQPGQSLTLIATANQGSEATYESGFVIDKFPISRPNLTFSTLTVSNMSPEDSSIYLCSVAGTVFYGYTFGSGTRLTVV.